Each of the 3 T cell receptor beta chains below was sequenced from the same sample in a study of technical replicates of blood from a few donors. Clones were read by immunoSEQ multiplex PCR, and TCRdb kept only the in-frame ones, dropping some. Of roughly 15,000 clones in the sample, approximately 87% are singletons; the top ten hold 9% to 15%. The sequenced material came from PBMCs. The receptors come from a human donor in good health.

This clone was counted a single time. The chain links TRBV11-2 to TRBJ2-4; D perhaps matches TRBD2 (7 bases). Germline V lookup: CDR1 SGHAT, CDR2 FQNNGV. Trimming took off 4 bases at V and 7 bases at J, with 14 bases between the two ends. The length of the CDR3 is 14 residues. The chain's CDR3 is CASSSPGEGNIQYF. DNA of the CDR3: TGTGCCAGCAGCTCTCCAGGGGAGGGGAACATTCAGTACTTC.

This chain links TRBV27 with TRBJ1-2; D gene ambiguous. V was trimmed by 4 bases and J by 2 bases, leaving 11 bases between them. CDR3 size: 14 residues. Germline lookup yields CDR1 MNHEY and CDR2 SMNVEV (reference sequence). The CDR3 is CASSSYPANYGYTF. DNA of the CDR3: TGTGCCAGCAGTTCCTATCCCGCCAACTATGGCTACACCTTC.

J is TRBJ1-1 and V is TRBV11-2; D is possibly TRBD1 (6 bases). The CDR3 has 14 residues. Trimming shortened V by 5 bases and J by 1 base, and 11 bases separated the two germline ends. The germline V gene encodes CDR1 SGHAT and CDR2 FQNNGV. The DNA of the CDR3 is TGTGCCAGCAGCCGCAGACAGGAGAACACTGAAGCTTTCTTT. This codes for CASSRRQENTEAFF.